This passage covers 27 T cell receptor beta chains from one sample sequenced in a study of shared clonotypes between healthy human individuals. Clones were read by immunoSEQ multiplex PCR, and TCRdb kept only the in-frame ones, dropping some. The table lists around 320,000 clones, around 87% of them singletons. The sample comprised memory CD8+ T cells sorted from blood. Documented subset: CD45RO+ cells pooled with CCR7-negative TemRA cells. Receptor source: a man younger than 35 in good health.

This clone was counted once. This chain links TRBV28 with TRBJ2-2; 8 bases map to TRBD2. Germline-derived CDR1 and CDR2 are MDHEN and SYDVKM. There are 14 residues in the CDR3. V trimming: 5 bases; J trimming: 4 bases; junction bases outside the gene matches: 3. CDR3 residues: CASSIAGSTGELFF. CDR3 DNA sequence: TGTGCCAGCAGTATAGCGGGGTCCACCGGGGAGCTGTTTTTT.

The V and J genes are TRBV27 and TRBJ1-2, with a tentative D call TRBD1 (5 bases). V was pared by 5 bases and J by 6 bases, with 16 bases between. Germline V gene sequence: CDR1 MNHEY, CDR2 SMNVEV (reference sequence). CDR3 size: 14 residues. DNA of the CDR3: TGTGCCAGCAGTCCACCTCAGGGAAGGGATGGCTACACCTTC. Its protein product is CASSPPQGRDGYTF.

The chain links TRBV25-1 to TRBJ1-2, with 7 bases matching TRBD1. The CDR3 totals 14 residues. V gave up 5 bases and J gave up 4 bases; unmatched junction bases: 7. Germline V gene sequence: CDR1 MGHDK, CDR2 SYGVNS. The CDR3, as DNA: TGTGCCAGCAGTCGGACAGGAGTATTCTATGGCTACACCTTC. Amino acids: CASSRTGVFYGYTF.

This clone was found many times. The rearrangement joins TRBV7-8 to TRBJ1-1; the match to TRBD1 covers 10 bases. Germline CDR1 and CDR2: SGHVS and FQNEAQ. The CDR3 loop spans 14 amino acids. After removal of 5 bases from V and 6 bases from J, the junction contained 6 bases not matched to a gene. CDR3 nucleotides: TGTGCCAGCAGCCCCGGACAGGGGGGTCCTGAAGCTTTCTTT. Translation gives CASSPGQGGPEAFF.

This rearrangement joins TRBV7-9 to TRBJ1-1; a possible D gene is TRBD1 (6 bases). The CDR3 contains 14 residues. Germline V gene lookup returns CDR1 SEHNR and CDR2 FQNEAQ (reference sequence). V was cut by 2 bases and J by 6 bases, with 13 bases left in between. CDR3 residues: CASSLRAGGSEAFF. DNA for the CDR3: TGTGCCAGCAGCTTAAGGGCTGGGGGCTCTGAAGCTTTCTTT.

V is TRBV10-1 and J is TRBJ2-3; 9 nucleotides agree with TRBD1. V trimming: 0 bases; J trimming: 3 bases; junction bases outside the gene matches: 4. The CDR3 sequence is 16 residues long. Germline CDR1 reads WNHNN; CDR2 reads SYGVQD (reference sequence). CDR3 residues: CASSESRQGVTDTQYF. The CDR3 DNA reads TGCGCCAGCAGTGAGTCGAGACAGGGGGTTACAGATACGCAGTATTTT.

The rearrangement joins TRBV2 to TRBJ2-7; 11 bases align to TRBD1. The J segment lost 3 bases and the V segment lost 6 bases, leaving 10 bases of the junction unmatched. CDR3 length equals 16 residues. Germline values: CDR1 SNHLY, CDR2 FYNNEI. The CDR3 protein is CASSDIGTGGFYEQYF. The CDR3 nucleotides read TGTGCCAGCAGCGACATTGGGACAGGGGGATTCTACGAGCAGTACTTC. The entire variable domain, with the rest obtained from reference TRBV2 and TRBJ2-7, is as follows: EPEVTQTPSHQVTQMGQEVILRCVPISNHLYFYWYRQILGQKVEFLVSFYNNEISEKSEIFDDQFSVERPDGSNFTLKIRSTKLEDSAMYFCASSDIGTGGFYEQYFGPGTRLTVT.

This chain's CDR3 is CASSLEGRGEAFF. The CDR3 DNA follows: TGTGCCAGCAGCTTGGAGGGCAGGGGTGAGGCTTTCTTT. The chain joins TRBV5-5 to TRBJ1-1; a weak D match, TRBD1 (6 bases). The V and J ends lost 0 bases and 11 bases respectively, with 14 bases between them. Germline values: CDR1 SGHKS, CDR2 YYEKEE (reference sequence). CDR3 length equals 13 residues.

This chain links TRBV11-3 with TRBJ2-5; tentatively, D is TRBD2 (5 bases). Germline V gene lookup returns CDR1 SGHNT and CDR2 YENEEA. The CDR3 runs to 13 residues. V lost 5 bases and J lost 0, with 7 bases in between. In DNA, the CDR3 is TGTGCCAGCAGCCACGGGGACCAAGAGACCCAGTACTTC. Its protein is CASSHGDQETQYF.

This sequence joins TRBV18 and TRBJ2-7; 11 nucleotides agree with TRBD1. The germline gives CDR1 KGHSH, CDR2 LQKENI. V dropped 3 bases and J dropped 2; count of bases not matched to a gene: 3. The CDR3 is 15 amino acids. The CDR3 is CASSPPGQGAYEQYF. CDR3 bases: TGTGCCAGCTCACCTCCGGGACAGGGGGCCTACGAGCAGTACTTC.

The chain uses TRBV9 and TRBJ1-1, with D maybe TRBD1 (5 bases). Between the trimmed V and J ends, which lost 0 bases and 1 base, there was a span of 10 bases. The CDR3 is 15 residues long. Germline lookup yields CDR1 SGDLS and CDR2 YYNGEE. CDR3 protein: CASSVGSTGNTEAFF. CDR3 DNA: TGTGCCAGCAGCGTAGGGTCCACAGGGAACACTGAAGCTTTCTTT.

The V call is TRBV7-9, the J call TRBJ1-4; D unresolved. CDR1 is SEHNR, CDR2 FQNEAQ, per germline (reference sequence). CDR3 length: 13 residues. V was clipped by 1 base and J by 7 bases, with 7 bases between them. CDR3: CASSLVLFEKLFF. In DNA form, the CDR3 reads TGTGCCAGCAGCTTAGTGCTGTTTGAAAAACTGTTTTTT.

The count of this clone is one. V is TRBV19 and J is TRBJ1-1, with a possible D match to TRBD1 (6 bases). V lost 5 bases, J lost 4 bases, and 14 bases lay in between. The CDR3 length is 14 residues. Germline V gene data show CDR1 as LNHDA and CDR2 as SQIVND (reference sequence). Here the CDR3 DNA reads TGTGCCAGTAGTTCGGACAGTGTGGGCACTGAAGCTTTCTTT. Encoded protein: CASSSDSVGTEAFF.

The gene calls are TRBV7-2 and TRBJ1-6, with D possibly matching TRBD1 (6 bases). From germline, CDR1 is SGHTA and CDR2 FQGNSA. Trimming took off 5 bases at V and 0 bases at J, with 17 bases between the two ends. The CDR3 runs 18 residues. CDR3 bases: TGTGCCAGCAGCGAAACAGGGTTCCTGAGCTCCTATAATTCACCCCTCCACTTT. It translates to CASSETGFLSSYNSPLHF.

This chain uses TRBV28 with TRBJ1-6; 7 bases agree with TRBD1. Germline V gene lookup returns CDR1 MDHEN and CDR2 SYDVKM. The CDR3 totals 18 residues. V shed 4 bases, J shed 0 bases, and the junction held 9 bases outside the gene matches. In DNA form, the CDR3 reads TGTGCCAGCAGTTCCGACAGGGACGTTAGCTCCTATAATTCACCCCTCCACTTT. Its translation is CASSSDRDVSSYNSPLHF.

This rearrangement joins TRBV19 to TRBJ1-1, with D possibly matching TRBD1 (5 bases). Deletions cut 3 bases from V and 1 base from J, with 6 bases between. Per germline, CDR1 LNHDA and CDR2 SQIVND (reference sequence). The CDR3 totals 13 residues. CDR3 nucleotide sequence: TGTGCCAGTAGTATTCAGGGGAACACTGAAGCTTTCTTT. This gives the protein CASSIQGNTEAFF.

In the case of this clone: The identical CDR3 is also encoded by other nucleotide sequences in the sample. The chain has TRBV4-1 and TRBJ2-3; a weak D match, TRBD1 (5 bases). Germline values: CDR1 MGHRA, CDR2 YSYEKL. V lost 1 base, J lost 0 bases, and 8 bases lay in between. This CDR3 comprises 15 residues. The CDR3 DNA is TGCGCCAGCAGCCAAGCGCCAGGGAGCACAGATACGCAGTATTTT. Residues: CASSQAPGSTDTQYF.

The J gene is TRBJ2-5, the V gene TRBV7-9; 9 nucleotides match TRBD1. CDR1 and CDR2 from the germline V gene are SEHNR and FQNEAQ (reference sequence). Trimming at V came to 5 bases and at J to 5 bases, leaving 6 bases not matched to a gene. The CDR3 is made up of 14 amino acids. The CDR3 reads CASSRSGTGETQYF. The CDR3 coding sequence is TGTGCCAGCAGCCGAAGTGGGACAGGGGAGACCCAGTACTTC.

This chain joins TRBV7-9 and TRBJ1-4; tentative D call: TRBD1 (5 bases). The CDR3 has 15 amino acids. Looked up from germline, CDR1 is SEHNR and CDR2 is FQNEAQ (reference sequence). Trimming cost V 5 bases and J 7 bases, with 17 bases left between them. CDR3 sequence (DNA): TGTGCCAGCAGCCCGGACGGGGGTAGACGTGAAAAACTGTTTTTT. Its protein is CASSPDGGRREKLFF. Looking up the rest from reference TRBV7-9 and TRBJ1-4 gives the full variable domain: DTGVSQNPRHKITKRGQNVTFRCDPISEHNRLYWYRQTLGQGPEFLTYFQNEAQLEKSRLLSDRFSAERPKGSFSTLEIQRTEQGDSAMYLCASSPDGGRREKLFFGSGTQLSVL.

The chain couples TRBV2 to TRBJ1-1; D might be TRBD1 (5 bases). The V gene's germline CDR1 is SNHLY and CDR2 FYNNEI. V lost 6 bases to trimming and J lost 3 bases, with 11 bases between them. This CDR3 is built from 13 residues. The CDR3 loop reads CASSPEGYTEAFF. The CDR3 region has the DNA TGTGCCAGCAGCCCGGAGGGGTACACTGAAGCTTTCTTT.

The chain is built from TRBV5-6 and TRBJ1-2; possibly TRBD1 for D (5 bases). CDR3 size: 16 residues. CDR1 SGHDT and CDR2 YYEEEE come from the germline V gene. V was pared by 1 base and J by 5 bases, with 18 bases between. The CDR3 loop is CASSLRNRSWEYGYTF. In DNA form, the CDR3 reads TGTGCCAGCAGCTTGCGAAACAGGTCCTGGGAGTATGGCTACACCTTC.

The chain combines TRBV9 with TRBJ1-4; tentative D call: TRBD1 (6 bases). V gave up 3 bases and J gave up 0 bases, with 9 bases separating them. Germline V gives CDR1 SGDLS, CDR2 YYNGEE. This CDR3 spans 15 amino acids. The chain's CDR3 is CASSDGQTTNEKLFF. CDR3 DNA: TGTGCCAGCAGCGATGGACAGACAACTAATGAAAAACTGTTTTTT.

V is TRBV29-1 and J is TRBJ2-7; D unclear. Deletions cut 4 bases from V and 2 bases from J, with 12 bases between. The CDR3 loop spans 13 amino acids. Germline V gene lookup returns CDR1 SQVTM and CDR2 ANQGSEA. In DNA form, the CDR3 reads TGCAGCGTTGTTGGAGACCGAGCCTACGAGCAGTACTTC. The encoded protein is CSVVGDRAYEQYF.

The genes are TRBV7-9 and TRBJ1-2; D is uncertain. V lost 6 bases and J lost 1, with 15 bases in between. Germline V lookup: CDR1 SEHNR, CDR2 FQNEAQ (reference sequence). This CDR3 is 15 amino acids long. The CDR3 here is CASRAELGSNYGYTF. CDR3 nucleotides: TGTGCCAGCAGGGCCGAGCTCGGCAGTAACTATGGCTACACCTTC.

V gene TRBV10-1 combines with J gene TRBJ2-7, with D possibly TRBD2 on 6 matching bases. This CDR3 is 14 amino acids long. Germline-derived CDR1 and CDR2 are WNHNN and SYGVQD (reference sequence). V gave up 2 bases and J gave up 5 bases, with 13 bases separating them. CDR3 nucleotide sequence: TGCGCCAGCAGTGAGCCTAGCGAATCGGACGAGCAGTACTTC. Its translation is CASSEPSESDEQYF.

CDR3 in DNA: TGTGCCAGCAGCTTGATATGGGAGACCCAGTACTTC. Amino acids: CASSLIWETQYF. V gene TRBV5-6 combines with J gene TRBJ2-5; the D is unclear. Germline-derived CDR1 and CDR2 are SGHDT and YYEEEE. V lost 1 base and J 5 bases, leaving 6 bases between the germline ends. This CDR3 comprises 12 residues.

This clone came up once. The chain combines TRBV10-3 with TRBJ2-3, with 12 positions matching TRBD2. Trimming removed 4 bases from V and 4 bases from J; junction bases left unmatched: 3. There are 15 residues in the CDR3. Germline assignment: CDR1 ENHRY and CDR2 SYGVKD. The CDR3 region has the DNA TGTGCCATCAGTGGGTCTAGCGGGGGGGCAGATACGCAGTATTTT. This sequence encodes CAISGSSGGADTQYF.